These T cell receptor beta chains were read from a single sample in a study of cytomegalovirus exposure and HLA in healthy donors. Sequenced by immunoSEQ multiplex PCR; TCRdb stores in-frame clones only, minus some. The repertoire holds hundreds of thousands of clones, with about four fifths as singletons. Source material: PBMCs. These receptors all stem from a man between 25 and 39 years old in good health and CMV-seronegative. Each CDR3 is given with its conserved first and last residue. D genes are given only for firm matches. A row's size may be missing; if present it is once, few, many or a size class.

j_call,clone_size,v_call,cdr3_length,d_call,cdr3_aa,cdr3_nt
TRBJ2-7,NA,TRBV4-3,14,TRBD1,CASSDRDRSYEQYF,TGCGCCAGCAGCGACCGGGACAGGTCCTACGAGCAGTACTTC
TRBJ2-5,once,TRBV7-2,13,TRBD2,CASGYGLGETQYF,TGTGCCAGCGGCTATGGACTAGGGGAAACCCAGTACTTC
TRBJ1-1,NA,TRBV9,17,TRBD1,CASRLLDRGLLNTEAFF,TGTGCCAGCAGGTTACTGGACAGGGGGCTGTTGAACACTGAAGCTTTCTTT
TRBJ1-1,few,TRBV6-6,13,NA,CASSYGGNTEAFF,TGTGCCAGCAGTTACGGCGGGAACACTGAAGCTTTCTTT
TRBJ2-2,NA,TRBV7-3,12,NA,CASSFDTGELFF,TGTGCCAGCAGCTTCGACACCGGGGAGCTGTTTTTT
TRBJ2-1,NA,TRBV19,15,TRBD2,CASSMASGGYNEQFF,TGTGCCAGTAGTATGGCCAGCGGGGGGTACAATGAGCAGTTCTTC
TRBJ2-3,few,TRBV25-1,16,NA,CASSEYGIGGADTQYF,TGTGCCAGCAGTGAATATGGTATAGGGGGTGCAGATACGCAGTATTTT
TRBJ2-5,NA,TRBV28,16,TRBD2,CASRPEGGGTQETQYF,TGTGCCAGCCGTCCGGAGGGCGGGGGAACCCAAGAGACCCAGTACTTC
TRBJ1-4,NA,TRBV5-6,15,NA,CASWIWGGHNEKLFF,TGTGCCAGCTGGATATGGGGAGGTCATAATGAAAAACTGTTTTTT
TRBJ2-1,NA,TRBV2,15,TRBD2,CASSLGAGGYNEQFF,TGTGCCAGCAGTTTGGGGGCGGGGGGGTACAATGAGCAGTTCTTC
TRBJ2-1,NA,TRBV4-1,15,NA,CASSLTRSSYNEQFF,TGCGCCAGCAGCCTTACGAGGAGCTCCTACAATGAGCAGTTCTTC
TRBJ2-2,NA,TRBV27,14,NA,CASSGLLNTGELFF,TGTGCCAGCAGTGGACTTTTGAACACCGGGGAGCTGTTTTTT
TRBJ2-5,NA,TRBV5-4,16,TRBD2,CASSGPSSGGGETQYF,TGTGCCAGCAGCGGGCCCTCTAGCGGGGGAGGAGAGACCCAGTACTTC
TRBJ1-5,NA,TRBV27,13,NA,CASTLTRGQPQHF,TGTGCCAGCACCCTAACAAGAGGTCAGCCCCAGCATTTT
TRBJ2-1,NA,TRBV27,16,TRBD2,CASSWVAGGQNNEQFF,TGTGCCAGCAGTTGGGTAGCGGGGGGACAAAACAATGAGCAGTTCTTC
TRBJ1-1,few,TRBV4-2,16,TRBD1,CASSQDWGQGNTEAFF,TGTGCCAGCAGCCAAGATTGGGGACAGGGGAACACTGAAGCTTTCTTT
TRBJ2-5,NA,TRBV5-6,13,NA,CASSFGQRETQYF,TGTGCCAGCAGCTTTGGACAGCGAGAGACCCAGTACTTC
TRBJ2-7,once,TRBV19,15,TRBD1,CASKGAWTGPYEQYF,TGTGCGAGTAAGGGGGCCTGGACAGGGCCCTACGAGCAGTACTTC
TRBJ1-2,NA,TRBV28,16,TRBD1,CASSQGTGGLFYGYTF,TGTGCCAGCAGCCAAGGGACAGGGGGACTGTTCTATGGCTACACCTTC
TRBJ2-3,NA,TRBV19,13,NA,CASSPGLRDTQYF,TGTGCCAGCAGTCCGGGACTGAGAGATACGCAGTATTTT
TRBJ2-7,NA,TRBV5-1,12,TRBD2,CASREGRYEQYF,TGCGCCTCCCGGGAGGGCCGCTACGAGCAGTACTTC
TRBJ2-5,NA,TRBV15,14,TRBD1,CATNSDRNQETQYF,TGTGCCACCAACTCGGACAGGAATCAAGAGACCCAGTACTTC
TRBJ2-7,NA,TRBV6-5,15,NA,CASSPGPGTSYEQYF,TGTGCCAGCAGTCCCGGACCGGGGACAAGCTACGAGCAGTACTTC
TRBJ2-1,NA,TRBV18,15,TRBD2,CASSPALAGNNEQFF,TGTGCCAGCTCACCTGCTCTAGCGGGGAACAATGAGCAGTTCTTC
TRBJ2-1,few,TRBV11-2,17,TRBD2,CASSFSGGSGGAHEQFF,TGTGCCAGCAGCTTCAGCGGGGGAAGCGGGGGGGCACATGAGCAGTTCTTC
TRBJ2-1,NA,TRBV18,15,TRBD2,CASIGTSGRVNEQFF,TGTGCCAGCATTGGGACTAGCGGGAGAGTGAATGAGCAGTTCTTC
TRBJ2-3,NA,TRBV5-1,16,NA,CASSLEAGISTDTQYF,TGCGCCAGCAGCTTGGAGGCGGGAATTAGCACAGATACGCAGTATTTT
TRBJ2-5,NA,TRBV5-4,15,TRBD2,CASSLELRGQETQYF,TGTGCCAGCAGCTTGGAGTTGCGGGGGCAAGAGACCCAGTACTTC
TRBJ2-7,NA,TRBV9,18,TRBD1,CASSVGHGTGGSSYEQYF,TGTGCCAGCAGCGTAGGCCACGGGACAGGGGGCAGCTCCTACGAGCAGTACTTC
TRBJ2-3,NA,TRBV2,13,NA,CASRVRSTDTQYF,TGTGCCAGCAGGGTGCGTAGCACAGATACGCAGTATTTT
TRBJ1-6,few,TRBV28,15,NA,CASSFTASYNSPLHF,TGTGCCAGCAGTTTCACAGCCTCCTATAATTCACCCCTCCACTTT
TRBJ2-1,few,TRBV5-4,13,NA,CASSEGLSNEQFF,TGTGCCAGCAGCGAGGGACTTTCCAATGAGCAGTTCTTC
TRBJ1-1,few,TRBV7-9,16,TRBD1,CASSLPMTGTNTEAFF,TGTGCCAGCAGCTTACCAATGACAGGGACGAACACTGAAGCTTTCTTT
TRBJ2-7,NA,TRBV27,14,NA,CASSLGRGPYEQYF,TGTGCCAGCAGTTTGGGGCGGGGACCCTACGAGCAGTACTTC
TRBJ1-1,NA,TRBV27,15,NA,CASSLIGFGGTEAFF,TGTGCCAGCAGTTTAATCGGTTTCGGGGGCACTGAAGCTTTCTTT
TRBJ2-2,NA,TRBV7-9,16,NA,CASSADGVRRTGELFF,TGTGCCAGCAGCGCCGACGGGGTTCGGAGGACCGGGGAGCTGTTTTTT
TRBJ2-7,NA,TRBV6-5,13,NA,CASSPQTGYEQYF,TGTGCCAGCAGTCCCCAAACAGGCTACGAGCAGTACTTC
TRBJ1-2,NA,TRBV6-1,13,NA,CASSERGYYGYTF,TGTGCCAGCAGTGAAAGGGGGTACTATGGCTACACCTTC
TRBJ1-2,NA,TRBV5-4,15,NA,CASSPAGAQAYGYTF,TGTGCCAGCAGCCCCGCGGGGGCGCAGGCCTATGGCTACACCTTC
TRBJ2-1,few,TRBV4-1,16,TRBD1,CASSLRSGGSYNEQFF,TGCGCCAGCAGCTTGCGATCAGGGGGATCCTACAATGAGCAGTTCTTC
TRBJ2-6,NA,TRBV29-1,16,TRBD1,CSVQDREISGASVLTF,TGCAGCGTGCAGGACAGGGAAATCTCTGGGGCCAGCGTCCTGACTTTC
TRBJ2-3,NA,TRBV5-4,16,NA,CASSLEGGQKADTQYF,TGTGCCAGCAGCTTGGAGGGGGGACAGAAGGCAGATACGCAGTATTTT
TRBJ2-7,NA,TRBV6-5,15,TRBD2,CASSYSSGGAYEQYF,TGTGCCAGCAGTTACTCAAGCGGGGGGGCGTACGAGCAGTACTTC
TRBJ1-2,NA,TRBV28,12,NA,CASRTKRKGYTF,TGTGCCAGCAGGACAAAAAGAAAGGGCTACACCTTC
TRBJ1-6,NA,TRBV2,15,NA,CASRLDSLYNSPLHF,TGTGCCAGCAGGCTGGACAGCCTCTATAATTCACCCCTCCACTTT
TRBJ2-7,NA,TRBV4-1,15,TRBD1,CASSQDGTGDYEQYF,TGCGCCAGCAGCCAAGACGGGACAGGGGACTACGAGCAGTACTTC
TRBJ1-1,NA,TRBV9,14,NA,CASSVEMGGTEAFF,TGTGCCAGCAGCGTAGAAATGGGGGGCACTGAAGCTTTCTTT
TRBJ2-7,NA,TRBV19,14,NA,CASSIDLTVYEQYF,TGTGCCAGTAGTATAGATCTGACTGTCTACGAGCAGTACTTC
TRBJ2-7,NA,TRBV7-2,12,NA,CASSAYSSEQYF,TGTGCCAGCAGCGCCTACAGCTCCGAGCAGTACTTC
TRBJ2-7,NA,TRBV6-5,13,NA,CASGRAGAYEQYF,TGTGCCAGCGGGCGGGCAGGGGCCTACGAGCAGTACTTC
TRBJ2-5,NA,TRBV5-1,15,TRBD2,CASSLGAGVMETQYF,TGCGCCAGCAGCTTGGGTGCGGGGGTCATGGAGACCCAGTACTTC